This T cell receptor (beta chain) derives from a study of cytomegalovirus exposure and HLA in healthy donors. General study results and limits: There was a cluster of highly shared sequence variants that was likely a sequencing artifact. Immune exposure information available was restricted to CMV serostatus.

Turning to this clone: Its matching antigen is unknown.

Germline lookup yields CDR1 SGHRS and CDR2 YFSETQ. This CDR3 is 14 amino acids long. The V and J ends lost 6 bases and 0 bases, in that order; junction bases with no gene match: 2. This PCR relied on a set of 60 Vbeta primers and 13 Jbeta primers. The table came from immunoSEQ multiplex PCR; TCRdb's copy has only in-frame clones and leaves some out. The sample records about 100,000 clones, about four fifths being singletons. Sequenced material: PBMCs. This TCR was recovered from a man younger than 40 in good health and CMV-seronegative. V gene TRBV5-1 combines with J gene TRBJ2-1, with TRBD1 matching 8 bases. The CDR3 protein is CASNRGNSYNEQFF. The CDR3, as DNA: TGCGCCAGCAACAGGGGGAACTCCTACAATGAGCAGTTCTTC.